Each of the 2 T cell receptor beta chains below was sequenced from the same sample in a study of T cell changes during pregnancy in multiple sclerosis. Assay used: immunoSEQ multiplex PCR; TCRdb lists only in-frame clones, some missing. The sample consists of about 55,000 clones, 90% to 95% of them appearing once. This sample comprised CD8+ T cells from peripheral blood mononuclear cells, obtained in the third trimester of pregnancy. Receptors were obtained from a female donor with multiple sclerosis, enrolled in a pregnancy study.

The rearrangement links TRBV5-6 to TRBJ2-3, with 11 bases that match TRBD2. After removal of 4 bases from V and 5 bases from J, the junction contained 6 bases not matched to a gene. Looked up from germline, CDR1 is SGHDT and CDR2 is YYEEEE. This CDR3 spans 15 amino acids. For the CDR3, the DNA is TGTGCCAGCAGCATGGGACTAGCGGAGGTAGATACGCAGTATTTT. Its translation is CASSMGLAEVDTQYF.

The rearrangement links TRBV28 to TRBJ2-1; TRBD2 agrees at 9 bases. Trimming removed 3 bases from V and 7 bases from J; junction bases left unmatched: 10. The CDR3 spans 16 residues. The germline CDR1 and CDR2 sequences are MDHEN and SYDVKM. The CDR3 region is CASSFWREGLGNEQFF. CDR3 DNA: TGTGCCAGCAGTTTCTGGCGGGAGGGCCTGGGGAATGAGCAGTTCTTC.